These T cell receptor beta chains were read from a single sample in a study of blood T cell repertoires in COVID-19. Some clones are missing from TCRdb's copy, which holds only in-frame ones; the method was immunoSEQ multiplex PCR. The table has about 260,000 clones, 80% to 85% seen once; the top ten hold 1.5%. What was sequenced was peripheral blood. The receptors originated from a woman between 40 and 50 years old who had recovered from COVID-19. Both conserved end residues are part of each CDR3. Each record gives: V gene, CDR3 length, J gene, D gene, clone size, CDR3 DNA, CDR3 protein. A D gene is named only where the DNA matches it firmly. Where a row states a size, it is once, few, many or the class of an expanded clone; other rows omit it.

V: TRBV3-1/TRBV3-2; length: 13; J: TRBJ2-7; D: -; size: -; DNA: TGTGCCAGCAGCCAAAGCCGGGACAACGAGCAGTACTTC; CDR3: CASSQSRDNEQYF
V: TRBV18; length: 16; J: TRBJ1-5; D: -; size: -; DNA: TGTGCCAGCTCACAAATCGAGGCAGGGTCAGGGCAGCCCCAGCATTTT; CDR3: CASSQIEAGSGQPQHF
V: TRBV10-3; length: 13; J: TRBJ2-7; D: -; size: -; DNA: TGTGCCATCAGTGAAGGAGGAAACTACGAGCAGTACTTC; CDR3: CAISEGGNYEQYF
V: TRBV2; length: 14; J: TRBJ2-3; D: TRBD1; size: -; DNA: TGTGCCAGCACGGACAGGGGTGCGGCAGATACGCAGTATTTT; CDR3: CASTDRGAADTQYF
V: TRBV11-2; length: 15; J: TRBJ2-3; D: TRBD1; size: -; DNA: TGTGCCAGCAGCTTATCTGGACAGGGTGCGGGTACGCAGTATTTT; CDR3: CASSLSGQGAGTQYF
V: TRBV27; length: 15; J: TRBJ2-3; D: TRBD2; size: -; DNA: TGTGCCAGCAGTTCGGTGGGGGGGGGCACAGATACGCAGTATTTT; CDR3: CASSSVGGGTDTQYF
V: TRBV2; length: 16; J: TRBJ1-1; D: TRBD1; size: -; DNA: TGTGCCAGCCAAATAAATCCGGGACAGGCTCGGACTGAAGCTTTCTTT; CDR3: CASQINPGQARTEAFF
V: TRBV15; length: 15; J: TRBJ1-1; D: TRBD1; size: once; DNA: TGTGCCACCAGCACCCCTTATGACAGGGGAACTGAAGCTTTCTTT; CDR3: CATSTPYDRGTEAFF
V: TRBV3-1/TRBV3-2; length: 14; J: TRBJ1-4; D: TRBD1; size: few; DNA: TGTGCCAGCAGCCAAGACTACAGGGGGGAGAAACTGTTTTTT; CDR3: CASSQDYRGEKLFF
V: TRBV28; length: 14; J: TRBJ2-7; D: TRBD2; size: -; DNA: TGTGCCAGCAGTCACCGCGGGGGGGCCTACGAGCAGTACTTC; CDR3: CASSHRGGAYEQYF
V: TRBV7-2; length: 14; J: TRBJ1-6; D: -; size: -; DNA: TGTGCCAGCAGCCCCTCCTCCTATAATTCACCCCTCCACTTT; CDR3: CASSPSSYNSPLHF
V: TRBV18; length: 16; J: TRBJ1-6; D: TRBD1; size: -; DNA: TGTGCCAGCTCATCTACCGGGACAGGAGCGACGAAACCCCTCCACTTT; CDR3: CASSSTGTGATKPLHF
V: TRBV4-2; length: 14; J: TRBJ1-1; D: -; size: -; DNA: TGTGCCAGCAGCCAAGGGACCCGAGGGACTGAAGCTTTCTTT; CDR3: CASSQGTRGTEAFF
V: TRBV14; length: 17; J: TRBJ2-2; D: -; size: -; DNA: TGTGCCAGCAGCCTTTTACACGGGCAGGGTGGTACCGGGGAGCTGTTTTTT; CDR3: CASSLLHGQGGTGELFF
V: TRBV24-1; length: 15; J: TRBJ1-5; D: -; size: -; DNA: TGTGCCACCAGTGATTCGCTAGAGGGCAATCAGCCCCAGCATTTT; CDR3: CATSDSLEGNQPQHF
V: TRBV12-3/TRBV12-4; length: 12; J: TRBJ1-1; D: -; size: once; DNA: TGTGCCAGCAGTTTCGGGAACACTGAAGCTTTCTTT; CDR3: CASSFGNTEAFF
V: TRBV5-3; length: 12; J: TRBJ2-1; D: -; size: -; DNA: TGTGCCAGAAGCTATCGCCGGGGAGAGCAGTTCTTC; CDR3: CARSYRRGEQFF
V: TRBV19; length: 14; J: TRBJ1-1; D: -; size: -; DNA: TGTGCCAGTAGTATGAGGGAAGAGAACACTGAAGCTTTCTTT; CDR3: CASSMREENTEAFF
V: TRBV30; length: 15; J: TRBJ1-1; D: -; size: -; DNA: TGTGCCTCCGCCCCATTTGGGGGCACGAACACTGAAGCTTTCTTT; CDR3: CASAPFGGTNTEAFF
V: TRBV5-5; length: 15; J: TRBJ2-7; D: TRBD1; size: -; DNA: TGTGCCAGCAGCTTCGGGACAGGGCAGTCCTACGAGCAGTACTTC; CDR3: CASSFGTGQSYEQYF
V: TRBV5-1; length: 16; J: TRBJ1-4; D: -; size: -; DNA: TGCGCCAGCAGCCCACGCATCCGTCGGACTAATGAAAAACTGTTTTTT; CDR3: CASSPRIRRTNEKLFF
V: TRBV28; length: 13; J: TRBJ2-7; D: -; size: -; DNA: TGTGCCAGCAGTTTAGTCACACCCTACGAGCAGTACTTC; CDR3: CASSLVTPYEQYF
V: TRBV28; length: 13; J: TRBJ1-5; D: TRBD1; size: -; DNA: TGTGCCAGCAGAGGACAGGCCGATCAGCCCCAGCATTTT; CDR3: CASRGQADQPQHF
V: TRBV27; length: 14; J: TRBJ1-5; D: -; size: once; DNA: TGTGCCAGCAGTCCCTCTTGGGGGGATCAGCCCCAGCATTTT; CDR3: CASSPSWGDQPQHF
V: TRBV6-5; length: 14; J: TRBJ2-1; D: TRBD1; size: many; DNA: TGTGCCAGCTGCGATGCAGGGGGCTACAATGAGCAGTTCTTC; CDR3: CASCDAGGYNEQFF
V: TRBV5-1; length: 15; J: TRBJ2-7; D: -; size: once; DNA: TGCGCCAGCAGCCCAAGACACGTAAGCTCCTACGAGCAGTACTTC; CDR3: CASSPRHVSSYEQYF
V: TRBV2; length: 15; J: TRBJ2-7; D: -; size: -; DNA: TGTGCCAGCAGCGAACAGGCGGGGGCGGCCTACGAGCAGTACTTC; CDR3: CASSEQAGAAYEQYF
V: TRBV30; length: 13; J: TRBJ1-2; D: -; size: -; DNA: TGTGCCTGGAGCCCAGGGGTGGCCTATGGCTACACCTTC; CDR3: CAWSPGVAYGYTF
V: TRBV19; length: 14; J: TRBJ1-5; D: -; size: -; DNA: TGTGCCAGTAGCCCAGGGTGGGGCAATCAGCCCCAGCATTTT; CDR3: CASSPGWGNQPQHF